This T cell receptor (beta chain) is from a study of human T cells and chemical hapten exposure. Study as a whole: All through the approximately 22-week study, the scalp of each patient received diphenylcyclopropenone doses weekly. Alopecia areata, totalis or universalis affected patients who were mostly female. Minor volume differences among pooled libraries chiefly drove per-sample TCR yield variation.

Treatment noted: therapeutic diphenylcyclopropenone sensitization with weekly scalp DPC. The library tagged each cDNA molecule with unique molecular identifiers. MiXCR, run by TCRdb on the reads, gives a single entry per CDR3 protein. The sample lists 3,500 to 4,500 distinct CDR3 sequences; 49% were seen once. Regarding this clonotype: The target antigen is unknown.

Germline assignment: CDR1 MDHEN and CDR2 SYDVKM. Trimming pared 6 bases from V and 5 bases from J, leaving 10 bases between. The CDR3 consists of 12 residues. Findings and caveats of the study: The formation of large CDR3 similarity clusters by expanded TCRs significantly exceeded that of controls.

The V gene is TRBV28, the J gene TRBJ2-5; D unresolved. Sequencing used whole blood, obtained before DPC sensitization or 2, 6, or about 24 weeks after (not recorded which). This TCR was recovered from an adult with alopecia areata. Some clones in this sample may be carry-over from other donors' samples. This table probably holds off-target reads from a library built for another chain. CDR3 residues: CASSPPGETQYF. The CDR3 DNA sequence: TGTGCCAGCAGCCCCCCCGGGGAGACCCAGTACTTC.